This T cell receptor (beta chain) was captured by sequencing in a study of T cells in Graves' hyperthyroidism and ophthalmopathy. The CDR3 totals 15 residues. V was clipped by 6 bases and J by 2 bases; unmatched bases: 5. Amplification of TCR beta CDR3 regions was performed using RNA transcripts as template. Primed by the HTBI set, a first-round RT-PCR was run on the TCR CDR3. One entry per CDR3 protein, called by TCRdb with MiXCR from the multiplex PCR reads. The data show 400,000 to 500,000 distinct CDR3 sequences, roughly 14% seen once. This clonotype was observed at least ten times. This chain uses TRBV12-3 or TRBV12-4 with TRBJ2-3, with 10 bases aligning to TRBD2. Sequenced material: blood. The TCR was taken from a young man with Graves' ophthalmopathy. The CDR3 region is CASRPGLAVTDTQYF. CDR3 DNA: TGTGCCAGCAGACCTGGACTAGCGGTCACAGATACGCAGTATTTT.